These 16 T cell receptor beta chains were all obtained from the same sample, sequenced in a study of graft-versus-host responses after intestinal transplantation (dated by TCRdb to 2020 to 2023). The library was generated by the immunoSEQ multiplex PCR assay. TCRdb retrieved this table from immuneACCESS and kept in-frame rearrangements only. Not all clones are present; in checked studies, unresolved V genes account for under half, and no reason is known for the remainder. The sample records 6,000 to 9,000 clones, about 30% of which are singletons. Together, the top ten hold around 4% of the sample. The time point tag for this specimen amounts to: cells obtained before transplantation from donor or recipient. Material: alloreactive CD4+ T cells from a mixed lymphocyte reaction culture, obtained before transplantation. What this sample's cell subset or site label stands for: CFSE-low proliferating T cells sorted from approximately six-day pre-transplant mixed lymphocyte reaction (GvH or HvG direction). The receptors stem from a human patient who was an organ donor for intestinal transplantation.

In this sample, this clone turned up a few times. The genes are TRBV5-1 and TRBJ1-2, with 9 bases lining up with TRBD1. The V gene's germline CDR1 is SGHRS and CDR2 YFSETQ. The junction had 5 bases not matched to a gene; V was cut back by 8 bases and J by 3 bases. The CDR3 contains 13 residues. The CDR3 DNA reads TGCGCCAGTTCCACAGGGGGCGACTATGGCTACACCTTC. Its protein is CASSTGGDYGYTF.

V usage is TRBV7-3 and J usage is TRBJ1-2; 7 bases fit TRBD1. The CDR3 covers 14 residues. J gave up 6 bases and V 3 bases, and 7 bases lay outside the gene matches. Germline-derived CDR1 and CDR2 are SGHTA and FQGTGA. This CDR3 is CASSLRGRADGYTF. CDR3 DNA: TGTGCCAGCAGCTTGAGGGGGCGAGCGGATGGCTACACCTTC.

The chain is built from TRBV2 and TRBJ2-4, with a possible D match to TRBD1 (7 bases). This CDR3 is 13 amino acids long. CDR1 SNHLY and CDR2 FYNNEI come from the germline V gene. V lost 6 bases to trimming and J lost 6 bases, with 12 bases between them. CDR3 nucleotides: TGTGCCAGCAGGAACAGGGGAGGAAACATTCAGTACTTC. Protein product: CASRNRGGNIQYF.

The chain joins TRBV7-2 to TRBJ1-1; possibly TRBD1 for D (5 bases). The V gene lost 0 bases and the J gene lost 9 bases, with 20 bases spanning the gap. Germline CDR1 is SGHTA and CDR2 is FQGNSA. This CDR3 spans 16 amino acids. CDR3 residues: CASSLASSRGTLKAFF. The CDR3 DNA follows: TGTGCCAGCAGCTTAGCGTCCTCAAGGGGAACACTGAAAGCTTTCTTT. Complete variable domain (other parts from reference TRBV7-2 and TRBJ1-1): GAGVSQSPSNKVTEKGKDVELRCDPISGHTALYWYRQSLGQGLEFLIYFQGNSAPDKSGLPSDRFSAERTGGSVSTLTIQRTQQEDSAVYLCASSLASSRGTLKAFFGQGTRLTVV.

This clone showed up just a few times. The V gene is TRBV25-1, the J gene TRBJ2-5; no clear D. Trimming removed 8 bases at V and 5 bases at J, with 9 bases between. The CDR3 covers 11 residues. Germline CDR1 is MGHDK and CDR2 is SYGVNS. Here the CDR3 DNA reads TGTGCCAGCGGAGCCTGGGAGACCCAGTACTTC. This translates into CASGAWETQYF.

This chain uses TRBV19 with TRBJ1-1; D unclear. The CDR3 has 13 residues. V lost 5 bases and J 6 bases, leaving 13 bases between the germline ends. In germline, CDR1 is LNHDA, CDR2 SQIVND (reference sequence). DNA of the CDR3: TGTGCCAGTAGTCTAAGCAGGCGGGCTGAAGCTTTCTTT. This encodes CASSLSRRAEAFF.

This clone was seen only once. This chain links TRBV1 with TRBJ1-2; the D segment call TRBD1 is taken from the table without a DNA check. TRBV1 has pseudogene status. CDR3 length equals 14 residues. CDR3 coding DNA: TGCACCACCCAAGGCCCAGGCAGACGGAACGGCTACACCTTC. Protein: CTTQGPGRRNGYTF.

The genes are TRBV5-1 and TRBJ2-3; possibly TRBD2 for D (7 bases). Germline lookup yields CDR1 SGHRS and CDR2 YFSETQ. The CDR3 has 16 residues. V was cut by 4 bases and J by 4 bases, with 19 bases left in between. The CDR3 DNA sequence: TGCGCCAGCAGCCCCTACAGGGAGGGGATGGCAGATACGCAGTATTTT. Amino acid sequence: CASSPYREGMADTQYF.

The chain uses TRBV6-5 and TRBJ2-1; tentatively, D is TRBD2 (6 bases). CDR1 is MNHEY, CDR2 SVGAGI, per germline. V lost 6 bases and J 6 bases, leaving 18 bases between the germline ends. This CDR3 region has 15 residues. The CDR3 here is CASSNDGRGSNEQFF. The DNA of the CDR3 is TGTGCCAGCAGCAACGATGGGCGGGGCAGCAATGAGCAGTTCTTC.

Here the CDR3 reads CASSSTAASSYEQYF. The CDR3 bases are TGTGCCAGCAGCTCCACGGCCGCTAGCTCCTACGAGCAGTACTTC. The chain uses TRBV7-9 and TRBJ2-7; D call uncertain. This CDR3 has 15 residues. Per the germline V gene, CDR1 is SEHNR and CDR2 is FQNEAQ (reference sequence). Trimming stripped 4 bases from V and 0 bases from J, with 13 bases between.

This clone was counted between two and nine times. The V and J genes are TRBV27 and TRBJ1-1; D is undetermined. V shed 4 bases and J shed 4 bases, with 16 bases lying between them. The CDR3 runs 15 residues. Germline lookup yields CDR1 MNHEY and CDR2 SMNVEV (reference sequence). CDR3 region: CASSSGKVSGTEAFF. The CDR3 nucleotides are TGTGCCAGCAGTTCGGGAAAAGTATCGGGCACTGAAGCTTTCTTT.

The chain combines TRBV6-1 with TRBJ1-5; TRBD1 matches 8 bases. The CDR3 runs 14 residues. Per germline, CDR1 MNHNS and CDR2 SASEGT. V gave up 7 bases and J gave up 5 bases; unmatched junction bases: 7. CDR3 DNA sequence: TGTGCCAGCACTACGACAGGGGCTTATCAGCCCCAGCATTTT. It codes for CASTTTGAYQPQHF.

The chain couples TRBV4-1 to TRBJ1-2; 8 bases fit TRBD1. The junction had 9 bases not matched to a gene; V was cut back by 4 bases and J by 2 bases. Germline CDR1 reads MGHRA; CDR2 reads YSYEKL. The CDR3 consists of 16 residues. DNA for the CDR3: TGCGCCAGCAGCCGTTATATGACAGGGGCCAACTATGGCTACACCTTC. It is translated as CASSRYMTGANYGYTF.

In its sample, this clone was seen a few times. The chain is built from TRBV7-2 and TRBJ2-7; D unresolved. V dropped 2 bases and J dropped 0 bases, with 5 bases sitting between them. CDR3 length equals 13 residues. Germline CDR1 and CDR2: SGHTA and FQGNSA. The CDR3 protein is CASSLLGSYEQYF. The CDR3, as DNA: TGTGCCAGCAGCTTACTAGGCTCCTACGAGCAGTACTTC.

By share, this clone counts as medium-sized. V usage is TRBV7-2 and J usage is TRBJ2-7, with 8 positions matching TRBD1. Germline values: CDR1 SGHTA, CDR2 FQGNSA. The CDR3 runs 14 residues. The ends lost 3 bases at V and 3 bases at J; junction bases unmatched: 4. CDR3 sequence reads: CASSLTGAHYEQYF. The CDR3 DNA is TGTGCCAGCAGCTTGACAGGGGCGCACTACGAGCAGTACTTC.

This clone turned up a few times. This chain uses TRBV6-6 with TRBJ2-7; no clear D gene. V dropped 2 bases and J dropped 3 bases, with 14 bases sitting between them. This CDR3 has 15 residues. Germline V CDR1 and CDR2: MNHNY, SVGAGI (reference sequence). The CDR3 DNA sequence: TGTGCCAGCAGTTACGGCCCGAGACAAGGCTACGAGCAGTACTTC. It codes for CASSYGPRQGYEQYF.